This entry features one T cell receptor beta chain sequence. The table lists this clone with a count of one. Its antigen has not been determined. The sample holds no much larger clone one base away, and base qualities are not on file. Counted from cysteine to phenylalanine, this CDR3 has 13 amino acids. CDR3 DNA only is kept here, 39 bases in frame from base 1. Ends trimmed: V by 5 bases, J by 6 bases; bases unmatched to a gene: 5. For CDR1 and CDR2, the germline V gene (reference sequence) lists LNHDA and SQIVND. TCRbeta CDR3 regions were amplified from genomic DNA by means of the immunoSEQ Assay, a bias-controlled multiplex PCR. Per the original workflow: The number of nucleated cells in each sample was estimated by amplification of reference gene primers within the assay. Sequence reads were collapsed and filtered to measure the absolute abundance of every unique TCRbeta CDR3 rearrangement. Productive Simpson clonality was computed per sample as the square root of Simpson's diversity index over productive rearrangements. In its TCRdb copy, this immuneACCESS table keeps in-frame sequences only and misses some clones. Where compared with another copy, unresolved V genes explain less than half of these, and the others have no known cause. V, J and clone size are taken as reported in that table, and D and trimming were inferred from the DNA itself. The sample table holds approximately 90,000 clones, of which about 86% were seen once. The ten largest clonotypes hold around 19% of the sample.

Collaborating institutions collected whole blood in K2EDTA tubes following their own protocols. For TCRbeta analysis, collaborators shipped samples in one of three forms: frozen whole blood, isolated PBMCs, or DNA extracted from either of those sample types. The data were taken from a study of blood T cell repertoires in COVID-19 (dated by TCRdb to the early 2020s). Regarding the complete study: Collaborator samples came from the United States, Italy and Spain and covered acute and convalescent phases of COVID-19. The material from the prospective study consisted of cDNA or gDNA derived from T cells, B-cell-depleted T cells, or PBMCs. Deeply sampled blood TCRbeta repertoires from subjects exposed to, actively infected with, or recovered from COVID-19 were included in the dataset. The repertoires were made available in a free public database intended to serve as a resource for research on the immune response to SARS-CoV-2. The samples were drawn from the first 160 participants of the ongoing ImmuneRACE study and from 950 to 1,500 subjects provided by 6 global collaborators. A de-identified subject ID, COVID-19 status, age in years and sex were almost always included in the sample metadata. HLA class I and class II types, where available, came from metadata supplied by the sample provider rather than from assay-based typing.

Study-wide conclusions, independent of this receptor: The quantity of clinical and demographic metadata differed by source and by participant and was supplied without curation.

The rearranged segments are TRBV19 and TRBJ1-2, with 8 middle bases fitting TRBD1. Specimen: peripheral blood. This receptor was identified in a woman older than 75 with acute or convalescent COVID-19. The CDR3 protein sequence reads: CASSAQGADGYTF. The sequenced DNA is TGTGCCAGTAGTGCTCAGGGGGCAGATGGCTACACCTTC.